These 9 T cell receptor beta chains came from one sample sequenced in a study of cytomegalovirus exposure and HLA in healthy donors (TCRdb year 2017). The library was built by means of the immunoSEQ multiplex PCR assay. A mixture of 60 forward primers for TCR Vbeta segments and 13 reverse primers for TCR Jbeta segments was used in the multiplex PCR. The immuneACCESS repertoire file appears here via TCRdb, limited to in-frame rearrangements. These files lack a portion of the clones; in checked studies, under half of the deficit traces to unresolved V genes, and the cause of the others is not known. The sample profile shows some 140,000 clones; 70% to 80% of them were found once. The ten largest clones represent approximately 2.3% of the sample. Sequenced sample: PBMCs. These receptors came from a man aged 30 to 39 in good health and CMV-seronegative.

The rearrangement links TRBV4-3 to TRBJ1-2, with 7 positions matching TRBD1. V shed 0 bases and J 2 bases; nucleotides not matched to a gene: 3. The germline V gene has CDR1 LGHNA and CDR2 YSLEER. The CDR3 covers 15 residues. In nucleotides, the CDR3 is TGCGCCAGCAGCCAAGAAGGCAGGGGGAACTATGGCTACACCTTC. Its protein product is CASSQEGRGNYGYTF.

This chain links TRBV27 with TRBJ1-2; D gene ambiguous. Between the trimmed V and J ends, which lost 5 bases and 1 base, there was a span of 8 bases. Germline CDR1 MNHEY, CDR2 SMNVEV (reference sequence). The CDR3 length is 13 residues. The CDR3 DNA reads TGTGCCAGCAGTCTGTCGGTTAACTATGGCTACACCTTC. It yields the protein CASSLSVNYGYTF.

The rearrangement joins TRBV6-5 to TRBJ2-3, with TRBD2 identical over 11 bases. The trim removed 0 bases at V and 6 bases at J, leaving 5 bases unmatched. The germline V gene encodes CDR1 MNHEY and CDR2 SVGAGI. The CDR3 is 16 residues long. The CDR3 DNA follows: TGTGCCAGCAGTTACTCTAGCGGGGGGGCGATGGATACGCAGTATTTT. This codes for CASSYSSGGAMDTQYF.

The chain links TRBV7-6 to TRBJ2-1; 8 bases match TRBD2. The CDR3 loop spans 13 amino acids. Germline loops: CDR1 SGHVS, CDR2 FNYEAQ. Unmatched junction bases numbered 4, after V lost 0 bases and J lost 12 bases. The CDR3: CASSLATGGPQFF. The CDR3 DNA reads TGTGCCAGCAGCTTAGCGACGGGGGGGCCGCAGTTCTTC. The full variable domain, its missing parts supplied by reference TRBV7-6 and TRBJ2-1, is GAGVSQSPRYKVTKRGQDVALRCDPISGHVSLYWYRQALGQGPEFLTYFNYEAQQDKSGLPNDRFSAERPEGSISTLTIQRTEQRDSAMYRCASSLATGGPQFFGPGTRLTVL.

The chain uses TRBV28 and TRBJ2-3; D might be TRBD2 (5 bases). The CDR3 sequence is 13 residues long. Germline V CDR1 and CDR2: MDHEN, SYDVKM. Trimming shortened V by 3 bases and J by 2 bases, and 6 bases separated the two germline ends. CDR3 loop: CASSLEDTDTQYF. The CDR3 DNA sequence: TGTGCCAGCAGTTTGGAGGACACAGATACGCAGTATTTT.

The V and J genes are TRBV7-6 and TRBJ1-3; D unresolved. The germline gives CDR1 SGHVS, CDR2 FNYEAQ. The CDR3 runs 15 residues. V was shortened by 5 bases and J by 0 bases, with 11 bases between the two germline ends. The chain's CDR3 is CASSPGLYSGNTIYF. The DNA for the CDR3 is TGTGCCAGCAGCCCAGGACTCTACTCTGGAAACACCATATATTTT.

This chain connects TRBV7-3 to TRBJ2-7; possibly TRBD2 for D (6 bases). CDR1 and CDR2 from the germline V gene are SGHTA and FQGTGA. The CDR3 runs 15 residues. V was clipped by 5 bases and J by 4 bases, with 18 bases between them. In DNA, the CDR3 is TGTGCCAGCAGCCCCGGAGGAGGGTTGGGATACGAGCAGTACTTC. It codes for CASSPGGGLGYEQYF.

V usage is TRBV5-4 and J usage is TRBJ2-2; D possibly corresponds to TRBD2 (5 bases). CDR1 SGHNT and CDR2 YYREEE come from the germline V gene (reference sequence). Trimming pared 2 bases from V and 0 bases from J, leaving 8 bases between. The CDR3 loop spans 15 amino acids. CDR3 coding DNA: TGTGCCAGCAGCTTCCCGGGGTCGAACACCGGGGAGCTGTTTTTT. Its protein product is CASSFPGSNTGELFF.

The genes are TRBV6-6 and TRBJ2-4, with a possible D match to TRBD1 (5 bases). CDR1 is MNHNY and CDR2 is SVGAGI in the germline V gene (reference sequence). V was clipped by 7 bases and J by 4 bases, with 11 bases between them. The CDR3 extends over 13 amino acids. The CDR3 loop reads CASTPQGKNIQYF. CDR3 nucleotides: TGTGCCAGCACCCCTCAGGGTAAAAACATTCAGTACTTC.